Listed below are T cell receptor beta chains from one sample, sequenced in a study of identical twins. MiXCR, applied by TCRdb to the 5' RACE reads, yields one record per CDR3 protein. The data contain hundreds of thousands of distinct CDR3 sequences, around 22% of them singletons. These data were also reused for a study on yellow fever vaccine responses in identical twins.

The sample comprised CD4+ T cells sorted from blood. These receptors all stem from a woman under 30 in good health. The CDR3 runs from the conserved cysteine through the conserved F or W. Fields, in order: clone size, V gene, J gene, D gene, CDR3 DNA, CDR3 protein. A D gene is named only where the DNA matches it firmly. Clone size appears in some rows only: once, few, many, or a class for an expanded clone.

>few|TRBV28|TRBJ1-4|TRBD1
TGTGCCACCTGGGACAGGGGGCTATCTAATGAAAAACTGTTTTTT
CATWDRGLSNEKLFF
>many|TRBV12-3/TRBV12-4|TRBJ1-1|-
TGTGCCAGCAGCTTAGGGTGGACTGAAGCTTTCTTT
CASSLGWTEAFF
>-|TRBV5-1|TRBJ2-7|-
TGCGCCAGCAGCTTGGCGCATCAGGACTACGAGCAGTACTTC
CASSLAHQDYEQYF
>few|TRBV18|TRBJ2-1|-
TGTGCCAGCTCACCGTCGTCTTGGTTGGGCAAGTTGGCCAATGAGCAGTTCTTC
CASSPSSWLGKLANEQFF
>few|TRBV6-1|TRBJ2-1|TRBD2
TGTGCCAGCAGTGAATCCGGGACTACCTACAATGAGCAGTTCTTC
CASSESGTTYNEQFF
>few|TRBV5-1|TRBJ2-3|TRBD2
TGCGCCAGCAGCGCTGGACTAGCGGGGGCCGGTGATACGCAGTATTTT
CASSAGLAGAGDTQYF
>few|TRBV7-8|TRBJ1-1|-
TGTGCCAGCAGCTTACGTAGGGTCGGCACTGAAGCTTTCTTT
CASSLRRVGTEAFF
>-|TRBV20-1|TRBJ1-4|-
TGCAGTGCTACCAGGACTAATGAAAAACTGTTTTTT
CSATRTNEKLFF
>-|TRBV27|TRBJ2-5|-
TGTGCCAGCAGTTTAGACACCGAAGAGACCCAGTACTTC
CASSLDTEETQYF
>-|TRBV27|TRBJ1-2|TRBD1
TGTGCCAGCAGTTTATCGAGACAGGGACCCTATGGCTACACCTTC
CASSLSRQGPYGYTF
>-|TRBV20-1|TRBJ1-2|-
TGCAGTGCTAGTCAGGGACCTAACTATGGCTACACCTTC
CSASQGPNYGYTF
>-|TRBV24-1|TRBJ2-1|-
TGTGCCACCAGTGATATCTGGTATGAGCAGTTCTTC
CATSDIWYEQFF
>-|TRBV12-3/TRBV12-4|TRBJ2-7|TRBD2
TGTGCCAGCAGCACTAGCGGGCGATCCTACGAGCAGTACTTC
CASSTSGRSYEQYF
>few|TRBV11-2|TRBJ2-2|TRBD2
TGTGCCAGCAGCTTAGATGGGACTAGCGGGACTGACACCGGGGAGCTGTTTTTT
CASSLDGTSGTDTGELFF
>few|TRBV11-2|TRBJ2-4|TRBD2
TGTGCCAGCAGCTTAGACGAGGTCCGGGGGAGGGTTCAGTACTTC
CASSLDEVRGRVQYF
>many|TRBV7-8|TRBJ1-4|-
TGTGCCAGCACCCGTACAGGGAGCGGTGAAAAACTGTTTTTT
CASTRTGSGEKLFF
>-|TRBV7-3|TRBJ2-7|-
TGTGCCAGCAGCTTAATGGAGGGGAGCTCCTACGAGCAGTACTTC
CASSLMEGSSYEQYF
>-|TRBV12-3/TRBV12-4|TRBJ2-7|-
TGTGCCAGCAGTTCGGACAGTGTTTCCTACGAGCAGTACTTC
CASSSDSVSYEQYF
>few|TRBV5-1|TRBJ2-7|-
TGCGCCAGCAGCCCGGCAGGGGAACTCGAGCAGTACTTC
CASSPAGELEQYF
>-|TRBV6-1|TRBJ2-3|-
TGTGCCAGCAGAGCGCTTCTTAGCACAGATACGCAGTATTTT
CASRALLSTDTQYF
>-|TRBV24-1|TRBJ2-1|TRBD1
TGTGCCACTTCCGGGACAGCGATCTTCGATGAGCAGTTCTTC
CATSGTAIFDEQFF
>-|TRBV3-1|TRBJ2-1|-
TGTGCCAGCAGCCAAGATCGGGGGCTTGCGGTTGGAGATGAGCAGTTCTTC
CASSQDRGLAVGDEQFF
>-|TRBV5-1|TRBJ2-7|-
TGCGCCAGCAGCTTGGCTGGGGGCTTCGAGCAGTACTTC
CASSLAGGFEQYF
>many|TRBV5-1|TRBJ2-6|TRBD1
TGCGCCAGCAGCTTCCAGGGGGCGTATGCTGGGGCCAACGTCCTGACTTTC
CASSFQGAYAGANVLTF
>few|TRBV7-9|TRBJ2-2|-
TGTGCCAGCAGCTTAGTTCCGGTGAACACCGGGGAGCTGTTTTTT
CASSLVPVNTGELFF
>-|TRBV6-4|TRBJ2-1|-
TGTGCCAGCAGGATTGGTAGCTCCTACAATGAGCAGTTCTTC
CASRIGSSYNEQFF
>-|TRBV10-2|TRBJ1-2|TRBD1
TGCGCCAGCTTAGGGACAGTCGAATACGCTGGCTACACCTTC
CASLGTVEYAGYTF